The 4 T cell receptor beta chains below were found in one sample sequenced in a study of blood T cell repertoires in COVID-19. Here immunoSEQ multiplex PCR was the method, and the copy in TCRdb shows in-frame clones only, minus some. The data hold around 150,000 clones, with about three quarters observed a single time. Sequenced input: peripheral blood. The receptors here all came from a man in his forties or fifties with acute or convalescent COVID-19.

The rearrangement uses TRBV19 and TRBJ1-6; 7 positions match TRBD1. The CDR3 length is 15 residues. Germline-derived CDR1 and CDR2 are LNHDA and SQIVND (reference sequence). The trim removed 5 bases at V and 8 bases at J, leaving 9 bases unmatched. The CDR3 loop is CASSLNGQGDSPLHF. DNA of the CDR3: TGTGCCAGTAGTCTCAATGGGCAGGGGGATTCACCCCTCCACTTT.

The gene calls are TRBV2 and TRBJ1-6; 9 bases are shared with TRBD1. The V gene end was trimmed by 1 base and the J gene end by 0 bases; junction bases not matched to a gene: 4. Looked up from germline, CDR1 is SNHLY and CDR2 is FYNNEI. The CDR3 is made up of 18 amino acids. The CDR3 spells CASSEGTGADSYNSPLHF. CDR3 DNA sequence: TGTGCCAGCAGTGAAGGGACAGGGGCAGACTCCTATAATTCACCCCTCCACTTT.

The V gene is TRBV6-5, the J gene TRBJ1-1; D perhaps matches TRBD1 (5 bases). The ends were cut back, 6 bases at V and 2 bases at J, with 10 bases in the middle. Germline values: CDR1 MNHEY, CDR2 SVGAGI. This CDR3 has 13 amino acids. CDR3 sequence reads: CASRATANTEAFF. Written as DNA, the CDR3 is TGTGCCAGCAGGGCGACAGCCAACACTGAAGCTTTCTTT.

The chain has TRBV3-1 (or the pseudogene TRBV3-2) and TRBJ2-1; 9 bases match TRBD2. Trimming cost V 4 bases and J 9 bases; bases outside gene matches: 10. Germline V gene lookup returns CDR1 LGHDT and CDR2 YNNKEL (reference sequence). The CDR3 is made up of 15 amino acids. The CDR3 spells CASSPSWTSESEQFF. In nucleotides, the CDR3 is TGTGCCAGCAGCCCCTCGTGGACTAGCGAGAGTGAGCAGTTCTTC.